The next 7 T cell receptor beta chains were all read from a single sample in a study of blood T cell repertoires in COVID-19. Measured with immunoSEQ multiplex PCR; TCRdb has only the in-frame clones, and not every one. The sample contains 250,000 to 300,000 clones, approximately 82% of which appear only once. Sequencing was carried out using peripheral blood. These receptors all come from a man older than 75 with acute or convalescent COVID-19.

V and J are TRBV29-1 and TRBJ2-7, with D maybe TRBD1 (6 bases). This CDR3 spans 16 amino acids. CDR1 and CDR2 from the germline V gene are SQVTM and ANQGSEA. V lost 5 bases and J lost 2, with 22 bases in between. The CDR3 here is CSVLGTQTSGAYEQYF. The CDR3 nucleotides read TGCAGCGTTCTCGGGACACAAACCTCCGGGGCCTACGAGCAGTACTTC.

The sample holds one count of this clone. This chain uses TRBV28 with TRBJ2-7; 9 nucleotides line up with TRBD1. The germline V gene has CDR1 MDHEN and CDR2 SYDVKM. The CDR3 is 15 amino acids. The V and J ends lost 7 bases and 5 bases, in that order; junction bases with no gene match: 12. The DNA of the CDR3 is TGTGCCAGCATCCCGTCCGGGACAGGGTTTAACGAGCAGTACTTC. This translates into CASIPSGTGFNEQYF.

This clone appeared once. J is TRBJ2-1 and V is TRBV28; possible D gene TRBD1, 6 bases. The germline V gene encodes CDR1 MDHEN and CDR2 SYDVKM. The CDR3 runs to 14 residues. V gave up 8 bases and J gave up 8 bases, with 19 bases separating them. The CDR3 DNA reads TGTGCCAGCCTCGGGACAAATTTCGCCGATGAGCAGTTCTTC. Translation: CASLGTNFADEQFF. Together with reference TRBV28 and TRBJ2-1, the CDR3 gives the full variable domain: DVKVTQSSRYLVKRTGEKVFLECVQDMDHENMFWYRQDPGLGLRLIYFSYDVKMKEKGDIPEGYSVSREKKERFSLILESASTNQTSMYLCASLGTNFADEQFFGPGTRLTVL.

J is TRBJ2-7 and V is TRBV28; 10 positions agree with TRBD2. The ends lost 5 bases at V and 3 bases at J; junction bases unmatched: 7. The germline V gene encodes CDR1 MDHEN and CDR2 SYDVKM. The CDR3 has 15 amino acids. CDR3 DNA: TGTGCCAGCAGTACCTTGGGACTAGCGCTCTACGAGCAGTACTTC. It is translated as CASSTLGLALYEQYF.

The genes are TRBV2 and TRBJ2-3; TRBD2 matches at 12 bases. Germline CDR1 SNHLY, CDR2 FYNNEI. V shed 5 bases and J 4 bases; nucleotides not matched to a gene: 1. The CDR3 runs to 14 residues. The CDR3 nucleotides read TGTGCCAGCAGTCGGACTAGCGGGGCAGATACGCAGTATTTT. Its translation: CASSRTSGADTQYF.

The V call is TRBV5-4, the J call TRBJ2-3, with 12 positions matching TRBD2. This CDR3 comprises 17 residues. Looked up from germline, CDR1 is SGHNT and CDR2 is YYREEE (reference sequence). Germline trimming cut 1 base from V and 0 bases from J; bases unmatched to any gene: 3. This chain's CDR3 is CASSLLAGGPSTDTQYF. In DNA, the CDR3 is TGTGCCAGCAGCTTGCTAGCGGGGGGGCCTAGCACAGATACGCAGTATTTT.

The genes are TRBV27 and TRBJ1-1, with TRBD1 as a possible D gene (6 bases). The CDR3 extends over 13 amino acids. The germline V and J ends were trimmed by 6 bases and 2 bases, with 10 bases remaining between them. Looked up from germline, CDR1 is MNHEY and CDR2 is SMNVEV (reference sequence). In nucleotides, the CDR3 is TGTGCCAGCAGCAGGGGTTTTAACACTGAAGCTTTCTTT. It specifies CASSRGFNTEAFF.